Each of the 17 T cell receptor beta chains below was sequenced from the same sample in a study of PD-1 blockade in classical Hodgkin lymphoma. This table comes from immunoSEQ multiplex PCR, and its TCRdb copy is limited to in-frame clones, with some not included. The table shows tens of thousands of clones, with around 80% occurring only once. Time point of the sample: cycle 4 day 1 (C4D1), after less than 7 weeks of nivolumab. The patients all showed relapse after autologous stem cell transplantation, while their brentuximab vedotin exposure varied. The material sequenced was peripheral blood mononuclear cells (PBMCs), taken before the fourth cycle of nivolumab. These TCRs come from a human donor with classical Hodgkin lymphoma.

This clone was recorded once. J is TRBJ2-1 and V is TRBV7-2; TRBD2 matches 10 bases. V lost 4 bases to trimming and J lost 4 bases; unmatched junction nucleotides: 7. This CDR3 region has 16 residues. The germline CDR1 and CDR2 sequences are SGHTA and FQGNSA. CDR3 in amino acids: CASSSKRGGRYNEQFF. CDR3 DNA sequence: TGTGCCAGCAGCTCTAAGCGGGGGGGCCGGTACAATGAGCAGTTCTTC. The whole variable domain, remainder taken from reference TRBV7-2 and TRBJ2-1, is GAGVSQSPSNKVTEKGKDVELRCDPISGHTALYWYRQSLGQGLEFLIYFQGNSAPDKSGLPSDRFSAERTGGSVSTLTIQRTQQEDSAVYLCASSSKRGGRYNEQFFGPGTRLTVL.

The CDR3 DNA reads TGTGCCAGCAGTTACGATGGGACAGGGATACGAGGCTACACCTTC. Translated, it gives CASSYDGTGIRGYTF. The genes are TRBV6-5 and TRBJ1-2; 9 bases agree with TRBD1. The CDR3 sequence is 15 residues long. The J segment lost 8 bases and the V segment lost 2 bases, leaving 9 bases of the junction unmatched. The germline V gene encodes CDR1 MNHEY and CDR2 SVGAGI.

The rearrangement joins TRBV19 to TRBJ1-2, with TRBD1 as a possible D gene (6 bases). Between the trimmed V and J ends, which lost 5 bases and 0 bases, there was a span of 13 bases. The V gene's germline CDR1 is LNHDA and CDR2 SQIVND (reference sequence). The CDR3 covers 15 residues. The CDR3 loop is CASSSDRSTNYGYTF. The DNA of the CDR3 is TGTGCCAGTAGTTCCGACAGGTCGACTAACTATGGCTACACCTTC.

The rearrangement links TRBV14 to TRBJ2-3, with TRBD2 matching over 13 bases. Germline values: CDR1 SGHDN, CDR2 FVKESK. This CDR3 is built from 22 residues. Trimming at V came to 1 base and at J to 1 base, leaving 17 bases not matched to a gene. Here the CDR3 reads CASSQVWTGGRTSGGRTDTQYF. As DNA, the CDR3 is TGTGCCAGCAGCCAAGTCTGGACAGGGGGCCGGACTAGCGGGGGCCGCACAGATACGCAGTATTTT.

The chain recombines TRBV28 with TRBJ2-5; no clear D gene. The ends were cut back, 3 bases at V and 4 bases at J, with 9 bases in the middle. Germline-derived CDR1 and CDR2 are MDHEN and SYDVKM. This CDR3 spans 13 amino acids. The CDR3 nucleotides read TGTGCCAGCAGTTTCTCCTCCGGAGAGACCCAGTACTTC. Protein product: CASSFSSGETQYF.

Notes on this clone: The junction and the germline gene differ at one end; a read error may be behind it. The CDR3 bases are TGTGCCAGCAGGTTAGCGGGGGGGCCCCCTAACCTCTACGAGCAGTACTTC. Its protein is CASRLAGGPPNLYEQYF. V gene TRBV11-2 combines with J gene TRBJ2-7, with 11 bases that match TRBD2. The CDR3 extends over 17 amino acids. Germline CDR1 SGHAT, CDR2 FQNNGV.

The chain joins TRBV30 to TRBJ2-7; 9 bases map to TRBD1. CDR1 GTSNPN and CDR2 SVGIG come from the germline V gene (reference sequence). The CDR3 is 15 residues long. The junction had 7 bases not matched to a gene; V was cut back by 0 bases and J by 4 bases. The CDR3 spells CAWSVTWTGEYEQYF. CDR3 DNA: TGTGCCTGGAGTGTAACCTGGACAGGGGAGTACGAGCAGTACTTC.

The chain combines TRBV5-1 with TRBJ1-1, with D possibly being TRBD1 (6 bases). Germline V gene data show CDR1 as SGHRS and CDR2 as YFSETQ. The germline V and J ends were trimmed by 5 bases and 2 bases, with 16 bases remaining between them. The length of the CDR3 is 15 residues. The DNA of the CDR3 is TGCGCCAGCAGACCCGAGCCGGGACACAACACTGAAGCTTTCTTT. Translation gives CASRPEPGHNTEAFF.

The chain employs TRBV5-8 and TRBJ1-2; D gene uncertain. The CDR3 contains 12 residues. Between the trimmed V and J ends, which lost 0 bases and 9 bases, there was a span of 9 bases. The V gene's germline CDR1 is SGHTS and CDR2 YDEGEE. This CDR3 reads CASSLVEVSYTF. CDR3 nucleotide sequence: TGTGCCAGCAGCTTGGTAGAAGTGAGCTACACCTTC.

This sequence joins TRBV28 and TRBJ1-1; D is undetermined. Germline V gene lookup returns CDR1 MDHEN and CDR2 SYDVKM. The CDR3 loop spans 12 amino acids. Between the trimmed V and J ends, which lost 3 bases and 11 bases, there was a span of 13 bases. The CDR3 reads CASSLGRGVAFF. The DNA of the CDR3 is TGTGCCAGCAGTTTGGGTCGAGGTGTTGCTTTCTTT.

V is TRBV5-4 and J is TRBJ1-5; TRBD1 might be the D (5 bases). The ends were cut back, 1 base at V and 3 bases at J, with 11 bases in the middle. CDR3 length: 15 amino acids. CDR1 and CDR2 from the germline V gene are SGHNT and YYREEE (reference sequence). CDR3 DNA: TGTGCCAGCAGCTTGTGGGGGGTTACCAATCAGCCCCAGCATTTT. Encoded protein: CASSLWGVTNQPQHF. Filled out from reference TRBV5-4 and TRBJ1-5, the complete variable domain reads ETGVTQSPTHLIKTRGQQVTLRCSSQSGHNTVSWYQQALGQGPQFIFQYYREEENGRGNFPPRFSGLQFPNYSSELNVNALELDDSALYLCASSLWGVTNQPQHFGDGTRLSIL.

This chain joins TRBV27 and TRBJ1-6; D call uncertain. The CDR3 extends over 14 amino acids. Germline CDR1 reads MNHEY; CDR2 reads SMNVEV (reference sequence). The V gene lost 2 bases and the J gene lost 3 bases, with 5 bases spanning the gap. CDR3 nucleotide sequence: TGTGCCAGCAGTTTAGACATCTATAATTCACCCCTCCACTTT. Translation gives CASSLDIYNSPLHF.

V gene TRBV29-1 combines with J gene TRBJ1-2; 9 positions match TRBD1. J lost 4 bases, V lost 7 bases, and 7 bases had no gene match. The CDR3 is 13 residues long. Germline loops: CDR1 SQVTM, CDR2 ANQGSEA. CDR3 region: CSAPGQGRYGYTF. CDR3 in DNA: TGCAGCGCCCCGGGACAGGGTCGCTATGGCTACACCTTC.

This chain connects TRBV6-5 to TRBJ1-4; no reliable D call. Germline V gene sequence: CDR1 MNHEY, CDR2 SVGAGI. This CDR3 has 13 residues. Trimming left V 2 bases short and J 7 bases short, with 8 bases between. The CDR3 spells CASSYNRGEKLFF. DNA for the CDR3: TGTGCCAGCAGTTACAATCGGGGTGAAAAACTGTTTTTT.

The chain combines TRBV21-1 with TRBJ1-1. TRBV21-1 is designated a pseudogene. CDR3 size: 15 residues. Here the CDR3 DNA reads TGTGCCAGCAGATTAACCATAGCTACACGCACTGAAGCTTTCTTT. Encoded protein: CASRLTIATRTEAFF.

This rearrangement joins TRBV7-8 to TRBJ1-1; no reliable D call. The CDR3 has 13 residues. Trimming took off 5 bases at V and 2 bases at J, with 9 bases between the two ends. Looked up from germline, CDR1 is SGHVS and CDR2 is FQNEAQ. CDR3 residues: CASSREGNTEAFF. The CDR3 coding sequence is TGTGCCAGCAGCCGGGAAGGCAACACTGAAGCTTTCTTT.

In DNA form, the CDR3 reads TGTGCCAGCAGCTTAGCCCCGGGACAGAACACCGGGGAGCTGTTTTTT. Its translation is CASSLAPGQNTGELFF. The chain carries TRBV7-9 and TRBJ2-2, with TRBD1 as a possible D gene (6 bases). Trimming shortened V by 0 bases and J by 1 base, and 9 bases separated the two germline ends. The CDR3 loop spans 16 amino acids. The germline gives CDR1 SEHNR, CDR2 FQNEAQ (reference sequence).